The rows below give T cell receptor beta chains drawn from one sample of a study of T cell responses to AZD1222 COVID-19 vaccine. Sequencing used immunoSEQ multiplex PCR; TCRdb keeps in-frame clones, though not all of them. The sample records under 140,000 clones, around 93% being singletons. Here the sequenced sample was peripheral blood, taken 28 days after the second AZD1222 dose. The receptor set was obtained from an adult who received the AZD1222 COVID-19 vaccine. CDR3s include the opening cysteine and the closing phenylalanine or tryptophan. D genes are given only for firm matches. Rows may omit the clone size; those that give it use once, few, many or a size class.

-	TRBV15	TRBJ1-4	-	CATSRDGGRKEKLFF	TGTGCCACCAGCAGAGATGGGGGGCGAAAAGAAAAACTGTTTTTT
-	TRBV7-9	TRBJ2-3	TRBD2	CASSLTSGRATMDTQYF	TGTGCCAGCAGCTTAACTAGCGGGAGGGCCACGATGGATACGCAGTATTTT
-	TRBV2	TRBJ1-2	-	CASMGVSTYGYTF	TGTGCCAGCATGGGGGTTTCCACCTATGGCTACACCTTC
-	TRBV27	TRBJ2-1	-	CASSPSPLYNEQFF	TGTGCCAGCAGTCCCTCGCCGCTCTACAATGAGCAGTTCTTC
-	TRBV5-6	TRBJ1-2	-	CASSLTDYGYTF	TGTGCCAGCAGCCTTACAGACTATGGCTACACCTTC
-	TRBV7-9	TRBJ1-5	-	CASSPSGLRPQHF	TGTGCCAGCAGCCCTTCTGGTTTGCGGCCCCAGCATTTT
-	TRBV10-3	TRBJ1-1	-	CAISGDTGEVAFF	TGTGCCATCAGTGGGGACACCGGAGAGGTAGCTTTCTTT
-	TRBV6-5	TRBJ1-1	-	CASSVRGGNTEAFF	TGTGCCAGCAGCGTTAGAGGCGGGAACACTGAAGCTTTCTTT
-	TRBV6-4	TRBJ1-1	-	CASRFSQDTEAFF	TGTGCCAGCAGATTCTCTCAGGACACTGAAGCTTTCTTT
-	TRBV19	TRBJ1-1	-	CASSIGGAGNTEAFF	TGTGCCAGTAGTATAGGAGGGGCGGGGAACACTGAAGCTTTCTTT
-	TRBV5-4	TRBJ2-3	-	CASSRTTGADTQYF	TGTGCCAGCAGCCGGACAACCGGGGCAGATACGCAGTATTTT
-	TRBV6-5	TRBJ1-1	-	CASSYSGGTEAFF	TGTGCCAGCAGTTACTCGGGGGGCACTGAAGCTTTCTTT
-	TRBV7-9	TRBJ1-5	-	CASSLSGFDQPQHF	TGTGCCAGCAGCTTGTCAGGGTTCGATCAGCCCCAGCATTTT
-	TRBV5-1	TRBJ1-1	-	CASSFGEGVTEAFF	TGCGCCAGCAGCTTCGGGGAAGGGGTCACTGAAGCTTTCTTT
-	TRBV6-4	TRBJ1-2	-	CASSATYTF	TGTGCCAGCAGTGCCACCTACACCTTC
-	TRBV6-5	TRBJ2-1	TRBD2	CATGLATYNEQFF	TGTGCCACAGGACTAGCGACCTACAATGAGCAGTTCTTC
-	TRBV7-9	TRBJ1-1	-	CASSSYRDTEAFF	TGTGCCAGCAGCTCGTACAGGGACACTGAAGCTTTCTTT
once	TRBV7-9	TRBJ1-1	-	CASSLTGNTEAFF	TGTGCCAGCAGCTTAACAGGGAACACTGAAGCTTTCTTT
once	TRBV6-5	TRBJ1-1	-	CASRIQGWSDTEAFF	TGTGCCAGCAGGATACAGGGCTGGTCGGACACTGAAGCTTTCTTT
-	TRBV14	TRBJ1-2	-	CASSPTLGTYGYTF	TGTGCCAGCAGCCCTACTCTCGGGACTTATGGCTACACCTTC
-	TRBV5-1	TRBJ1-3	-	CASSRDKGNTIYF	TGCGCCAGCAGCAGGGACAAAGGAAACACCATATATTTT
once	TRBV5-6	TRBJ2-4	-	CASSDENRAKNIQYF	TGTGCCAGCAGCGACGAAAACCGAGCCAAAAACATTCAGTACTTC
-	TRBV6-4	TRBJ1-2	-	CASKGWGLLYGYTF	TGTGCCAGCAAAGGGTGGGGATTACTCTATGGCTACACCTTC
-	TRBV7-9	TRBJ2-7	TRBD2	CASSPWEGRLIEQYF	TGTGCCAGCAGCCCGTGGGAGGGACGCCTGATCGAGCAGTACTTC
-	TRBV5-6	TRBJ2-7	TRBD2	CASRQSLAAYPSYEQYF	TGTGCCAGCAGACAATCCCTAGCGGCTTACCCTTCCTACGAGCAGTACTTC
-	TRBV30	TRBJ2-7	-	CAWGLGTNEQYF	TGTGCCTGGGGACTGGGAACTAACGAGCAGTACTTC
-	TRBV2	TRBJ1-2	TRBD1	CASSEGGGRYGYTF	TGTGCCAGCAGTGAAGGAGGGGGCAGGTATGGCTACACCTTC
-	TRBV27	TRBJ1-5	-	CASSSSRAGYGNQPQHF	TGTGCCAGCAGTTCTTCCCGAGCAGGGTATGGCAATCAGCCCCAGCATTTT
-	TRBV7-7	TRBJ2-1	-	CASSLELRNNEQFF	TGTGCCAGCAGCTTAGAGCTACGTAACAATGAGCAGTTCTTC
-	TRBV7-6	TRBJ1-2	-	CASSSPLGVGRNYGYTF	TGTGCCAGCAGCTCTCCACTAGGGGTTGGCAGAAACTATGGCTACACCTTC
-	TRBV3-1/TRBV3-2	TRBJ2-3	TRBD2	CASSQVVGGAADTDTQYF	TGTGCCAGCAGCCAAGTAGTCGGGGGGGCCGCAGACACAGATACGCAGTATTTT
-	TRBV5-1	TRBJ1-3	-	CASSQWVDDTIYF	TGCGCCAGCAGCCAGTGGGTTGACGACACCATATATTTT
-	TRBV11-2	TRBJ2-7	-	CASSLDGSSYEQYF	TGTGCCAGCAGCTTAGACGGCAGTTCCTACGAGCAGTACTTC
-	TRBV29-1	TRBJ2-7	-	CSVGAVGTLYYEQYF	TGCAGCGTTGGGGCGGTAGGTACGCTCTACTACGAGCAGTACTTC
-	TRBV5-5	TRBJ2-5	TRBD2	CASSPRLAGFQETQYF	TGTGCCAGCAGCCCTAGACTAGCGGGGTTTCAAGAGACCCAGTACTTC
-	TRBV7-9	TRBJ1-1	-	CASSLMPRTNTEAFF	TGTGCCAGCAGCTTGATGCCCAGGACGAACACTGAAGCTTTCTTT
-	TRBV9	TRBJ1-4	-	CASSVRSSGLGGKLFF	TGTGCCAGCAGCGTAAGGTCCTCAGGGCTGGGTGGAAAACTGTTTTTT
-	TRBV3-1/TRBV3-2	TRBJ1-3	-	CASSQDWGSGNTIYF	TGTGCCAGCAGCCAAGATTGGGGATCTGGAAACACCATATATTTT
once	TRBV15	TRBJ1-1	TRBD1	CATSRGGQGRTEAFF	TGTGCCACCAGCAGGGGGGGACAGGGGAGGACTGAAGCTTTCTTT
-	TRBV19	TRBJ1-2	-	CASSIDRGNYGYTF	TGTGCCAGTAGTATAGATCGGGGGAACTATGGCTACACCTTC
once	TRBV3-1/TRBV3-2	TRBJ1-2	-	CASSQYTGTYGYTF	TGTGCCAGCAGCCAATACACAGGGACCTATGGCTACACCTTC
-	TRBV18	TRBJ1-6	-	CASSPQADNSPLHF	TGTGCCAGCTCCCCTCAGGCCGATAATTCACCCCTCCACTTT
once	TRBV18	TRBJ2-3	TRBD2	CASGGTRGTDTQYF	TGTGCCAGCGGAGGGACTAGGGGCACAGATACGCAGTATTTT
-	TRBV6-1	TRBJ2-7	-	CASSEVEGLGEQYF	TGTGCCAGCAGTGAAGTTGAGGGGTTAGGCGAGCAGTACTTC
-	TRBV13	TRBJ2-7	-	CASSLGGPSEQYF	TGTGCCAGCAGCCTGGGGGGGCCTTCCGAGCAGTACTTC
-	TRBV6-5	TRBJ1-1	TRBD1	CASRLRTGPYSEAFF	TGTGCCAGCAGACTTAGGACAGGGCCGTACTCTGAAGCTTTCTTT
few	TRBV5-4	TRBJ1-1	-	CASSLGGGAYSEAFF	TGTGCCAGCAGCTTGGGTGGGGGCGCGTACTCTGAAGCTTTCTTT
-	TRBV30	TRBJ1-5	-	CAWSVPQGSQPQHF	TGTGCCTGGAGTGTACCTCAGGGATCTCAGCCCCAGCATTTT
-	TRBV15	TRBJ1-5	TRBD1	CATSRTGQGVKPQHF	TGTGCCACCAGCAGGACGGGACAGGGTGTTAAGCCCCAGCATTTT
-	TRBV10-1	TRBJ1-5	-	CASSDAGADQPQHF	TGCGCCAGCAGTGATGCGGGGGCCGACCAGCCCCAGCATTTT
-	TRBV10-1	TRBJ2-3	-	CATTPPGDASTDTQYF	TGCGCCACCACGCCCCCTGGCGACGCTAGCACAGATACGCAGTATTTT
once	TRBV27	TRBJ1-1	TRBD1	CATGDSMNTEAFF	TGTGCCACTGGGGACAGCATGAACACTGAAGCTTTCTTT
once	TRBV11-2	TRBJ2-5	TRBD1	CASSLGGQGVETQYF	TGTGCCAGCAGCTTAGGAGGGCAGGGGGTGGAGACCCAGTACTTC
-	TRBV19	TRBJ1-1	-	CASSPYRNTEAFF	TGTGCCAGTAGTCCGTACAGGAACACTGAAGCTTTCTTT
-	TRBV5-1	TRBJ2-5	TRBD2	CASRRTSGWETQYF	TGCGCCAGCAGGCGGACTAGCGGGTGGGAGACCCAGTACTTC